This T cell receptor beta chain was sequenced in a study of blood T cell repertoires in COVID-19. Across the whole study: From the United States, Italy and Spain came samples of acute and convalescent COVID-19. T cells, B-cell-depleted T cells, or PBMCs supplied cDNA or gDNA.

TCRdb's table, derived via immunoSEQ multiplex PCR, lists solely in-frame clones and lacks some. Of 220,000 or so clones in the sample, 70% to 90% are singletons; the top ten hold about 10%. The V gene end was trimmed by 2 bases and the J gene end by 10 bases; junction bases not matched to a gene: 3. From germline, CDR1 is WNHNN and CDR2 SYGVQD (reference sequence). The CDR3 runs 14 residues. V is TRBV10-1 and J is TRBJ2-4; 12 nucleotides agree with TRBD2. Sequenced input: peripheral blood. The receptor comes from a woman in her forties or fifties with COVID-19, enrolled during active disease. The chain's CDR3 is CASSETSGGSIQYF. The CDR3 DNA reads as TGCGCCAGCAGTGAGACTAGCGGGGGGTCAATTCAGTACTTC.